The rows below give T cell receptor beta chains drawn from one sample of a study of blood T cells in healthy people across ages. Via MiXCR, TCRdb re-called the 5' RACE reads, giving one row per CDR3 protein. The data hold fewer than 2,000,000 distinct CDR3 sequences, with about 32% observed a single time. The sample taken for sequencing was blood. Every receptor here comes from a woman aged 25 to 39 in good health. Both conserved end residues are part of each CDR3. D genes are given only for firm matches. Size values are once, few and many counts, or a class for expanded clones, and some rows have none.

v_gene	abundance	j_gene	d_gene	CDR3aa	CDR3nt
TRBV12-3/TRBV12-4	NA	TRBJ2-1	NA	CASSLTNIGNEQFF	TGTGCCAGCAGTTTAACCAACATAGGGAATGAGCAGTTCTTC
TRBV20-1	NA	TRBJ2-7	NA	CSARSVLLSYEQYF	TGCAGTGCTAGAAGTGTGCTCCTCTCCTACGAGCAGTACTTC
TRBV30	NA	TRBJ2-5	TRBD2	CAWSPGRESFRETQYF	TGTGCCTGGAGCCCGGGGCGGGAGTCCTTTAGGGAGACCCAGTACTTC
TRBV2	NA	TRBJ2-3	NA	CASIPGRAADTQYF	TGTGCCAGCATCCCGGGAAGGGCCGCAGATACGCAGTATTTT
TRBV4-1	NA	TRBJ2-1	TRBD1	CASSHYLTGATLVAQFF	TGCGCCAGCAGCCACTACCTGACAGGGGCCACCTTAGTTGCGCAGTTCTTC
TRBV27	few	TRBJ2-7	NA	CASSSPGRNYEQYF	TGTGCCAGCAGTTCACCAGGACGGAACTACGAGCAGTACTTC
TRBV13	NA	TRBJ1-1	NA	CASSKGTAGNTEAFF	TGTGCCAGCAGCAAAGGTACCGCTGGGAACACTGAAGCTTTCTTT
TRBV6-7	NA	TRBJ2-5	NA	CASSYSNPPGQETQYF	TGTGCCAGCAGTTACTCGAATCCTCCAGGTCAAGAGACCCAGTACTTC
TRBV12-3/TRBV12-4	many	TRBJ2-5	NA	CASSFQGQTQYF	TGTGCCAGCAGTTTTCAGGGTCAGACCCAGTACTTC
TRBV20-1	NA	TRBJ1-1	NA	CSASDGGGAFF	TGCAGTGCTAGCGATGGTGGGGGAGCTTTCTTT
TRBV4-2	few	TRBJ2-3	NA	CASSQDGERPDTQYF	TGTGCCAGCAGCCAAGATGGGGAGCGCCCAGATACGCAGTATTTT
TRBV7-6	many	TRBJ1-1	NA	CASSPGDGIGAFF	TGTGCCAGCAGCCCGGGGGATGGGATTGGGGCTTTCTTT
TRBV11-3	once	TRBJ2-1	TRBD1	CASSLDGQGANEQFF	TGTGCCAGCAGCTTAGATGGACAGGGAGCGAATGAGCAGTTCTTC
TRBV21-1	NA	TRBJ2-1	NA	CASSKARSGAYPNEQFF	TGTGCCAGCAGCAAAGCGCGTAGCGGGGCCTACCCGAATGAGCAGTTCTTC
TRBV25-1	NA	TRBJ2-7	NA	CTSSHGGSYEQYF	TGTACCAGCAGCCACGGCGGCTCCTACGAGCAGTACTTC
TRBV20-1	many	TRBJ2-1	TRBD1	CSARGQGDYNEQFF	TGCAGTGCTAGGGGACAGGGGGACTACAATGAGCAGTTCTTC
TRBV4-1	NA	TRBJ1-6	NA	CASSQDWRGGSPLHF	TGCGCCAGCAGCCAAGATTGGAGGGGTGGATCACCCCTCCACTTT
TRBV29-1	NA	TRBJ2-3	NA	CSVEGGVGTIESMQYF	TGCAGCGTTGAAGGGGGTGTAGGAACGATTGAAAGCATGCAGTATTTT
TRBV12-3/TRBV12-4	many	TRBJ1-2	NA	CASTPIGSGYTF	TGTGCCAGCACCCCAATTGGGTCCGGCTACACCTTC
TRBV28	few	TRBJ2-3	NA	CASSPPTGYTDTQYF	TGTGCCAGCAGCCCTCCGACTGGGTACACAGATACGCAGTATTTT
TRBV6-2/TRBV6-3	NA	TRBJ1-1	TRBD1	CASSYGRTGRMNTEAFF	TGTGCCAGCAGTTACGGTCGGACAGGGAGAATGAACACTGAAGCTTTCTTT
TRBV12-3/TRBV12-4	NA	TRBJ2-7	TRBD2	CASISGGAHEQYF	TGCGCCAGCATTTCCGGGGGGGCCCACGAGCAGTACTTC
TRBV24-1	few	TRBJ2-1	NA	CATSDPGDFEQFF	TGTGCCACCAGTGACCCCGGGGACTTCGAGCAGTTCTTC
TRBV20-1	NA	TRBJ2-5	NA	CSAAWDVGLTRGETQYF	TGCAGTGCTGCATGGGATGTTGGACTCACAAGGGGGGAGACCCAGTACTTC
TRBV2	NA	TRBJ2-1	TRBD2	CASSDGEVAGGPMDEQFF	TGTGCCAGCAGTGACGGTGAGGTAGCGGGAGGGCCAATGGATGAGCAGTTCTTC
TRBV5-1	many	TRBJ2-5	NA	CASSSHGRGETQYF	TGCGCCAGCAGCTCCCACGGGCGGGGAGAGACCCAGTACTTC
TRBV10-1	NA	TRBJ2-5	TRBD2	CASEGLAGAAQFQETQYF	TGCGCCAGCGAAGGACTAGCGGGTGCCGCCCAATTCCAAGAGACCCAGTACTTC
TRBV7-2	NA	TRBJ2-3	NA	CASSLAMGHYPREVTQYF	TGTGCCAGCAGCTTAGCGATGGGTCACTATCCGAGGGAGGTAACGCAGTATTTT
TRBV19	NA	TRBJ1-1	NA	CASSKEGAGRPTEAFF	TGTGCCAGTAGTAAGGAAGGGGCGGGGAGGCCCACTGAAGCTTTCTTT
TRBV6-2/TRBV6-3	NA	TRBJ2-4	TRBD2	CASSSPGLAGAKNIQYF	TGTGCCAGCAGTTCTCCGGGACTAGCGGGTGCAAAAAACATTCAGTACTTC
TRBV12-3/TRBV12-4	NA	TRBJ1-1	TRBD1	CASSLEGTANTEAFF	TGTGCCAGCAGTTTAGAAGGGACAGCGAACACTGAAGCTTTCTTT
TRBV20-1	NA	TRBJ2-1	NA	CSARGTGAHNEQFF	TGCAGTGCTAGAGGGACTGGCGCACACAATGAGCAGTTCTTC
TRBV7-2	NA	TRBJ2-1	TRBD2	CASSHGGTSGRNEQFF	TGTGCCAGCAGCCATGGAGGGACTAGCGGGAGGAATGAGCAGTTCTTC
TRBV20-1	few	TRBJ1-2	NA	CSARTTSNYGYTF	TGCAGTGCCCGCACCACATCTAACTATGGCTACACCTTC
TRBV5-5	NA	TRBJ2-1	NA	CASRGLGVEQFF	TGTGCCAGCAGAGGGCTTGGGGTTGAGCAGTTCTTC
TRBV5-1	NA	TRBJ2-7	TRBD2	CASSLPTSGRGSYEQYF	TGCGCCAGCAGCTTGCCGACTAGCGGGAGGGGGTCCTACGAGCAGTACTTC
TRBV20-1	NA	TRBJ1-2	NA	CSATDWRGYTF	TGCAGTGCTACAGACTGGCGGGGCTACACCTTC
TRBV7-6	few	TRBJ1-4	NA	CASSVDRNEKLFF	TGTGCCAGCAGCGTAGACAGGAATGAAAAACTGTTTTTT
TRBV5-6	NA	TRBJ2-3	NA	CASSLGSRYTDTQYF	TGTGCCAGCAGCTTGGGGTCCAGATACACAGATACGCAGTATTTT
TRBV4-1	few	TRBJ2-7	NA	CASSQDLASRYEQYF	TGCGCCAGCAGCCAAGATTTGGCTAGCAGGTACGAGCAGTACTTC
TRBV28	few	TRBJ1-5	NA	CASSKRGNQPQHF	TGTGCCAGCAGTAAGCGGGGAAATCAGCCCCAGCATTTT